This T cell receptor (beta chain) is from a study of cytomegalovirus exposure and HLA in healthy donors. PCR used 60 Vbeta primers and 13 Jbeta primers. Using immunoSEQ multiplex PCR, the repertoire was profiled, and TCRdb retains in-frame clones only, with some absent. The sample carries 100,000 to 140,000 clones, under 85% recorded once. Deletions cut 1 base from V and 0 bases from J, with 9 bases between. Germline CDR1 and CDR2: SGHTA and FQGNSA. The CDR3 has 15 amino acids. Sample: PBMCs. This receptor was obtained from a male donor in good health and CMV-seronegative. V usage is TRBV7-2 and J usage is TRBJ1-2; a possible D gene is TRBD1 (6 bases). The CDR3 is CASSLGDIANYGYTF. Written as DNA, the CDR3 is TGTGCCAGCAGCTTAGGGGACATAGCTAACTATGGCTACACCTTC.